The T cell receptor (beta chain) under discussion was sequenced for a study of cytomegalovirus exposure and HLA in healthy donors. Study details: Both the approximately 120 validation repertoires and the approximately 640 first-cohort repertoires used the same platform, as reported by a later analysis. Study-wide results and limits: In vitro, three CMV-associated chains proved specific for CMV antigens.

A note on this clone: The antigen is undetermined.

Deletions cut 0 bases from V and 6 bases from J, with 15 bases between. Per germline, CDR1 GTSNPN and CDR2 SVGIG (reference sequence). The CDR3 has 15 residues. Only in-frame clones appear in the TCRdb table, and some are missing; sequencing was by immunoSEQ multiplex PCR. The sample carries 65,000 to 75,000 clones, 90% to 95% recorded once. The receptor's source is a man younger than 30 in good health and CMV-seropositive. The chain joins TRBV30 to TRBJ1-5; D unresolved. The sequenced material came from PBMCs. Here the CDR3 DNA reads TGTGCCTGGAGTGTGTCTGGAGGTCTCGGTCAGCCCCAGCATTTT. This encodes CAWSVSGGLGQPQHF.